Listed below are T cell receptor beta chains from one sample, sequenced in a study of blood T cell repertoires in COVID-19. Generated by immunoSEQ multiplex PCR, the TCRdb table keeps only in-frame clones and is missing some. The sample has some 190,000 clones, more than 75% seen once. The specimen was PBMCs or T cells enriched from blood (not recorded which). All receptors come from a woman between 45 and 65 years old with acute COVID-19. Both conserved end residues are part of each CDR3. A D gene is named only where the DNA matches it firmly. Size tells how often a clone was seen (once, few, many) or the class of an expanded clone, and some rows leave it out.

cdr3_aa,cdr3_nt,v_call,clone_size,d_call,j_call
CASSRDEDRGTGSPLHF,TGCGCCAGCAGCCGAGATGAGGACAGGGGGACAGGTTCACCCCTCCACTTT,TRBV4-1,NA,TRBD1,TRBJ1-6
CASSRTPGQGKHGYTF,TGTGCCAGCAGCCGCACTCCGGGACAGGGAAAGCATGGCTACACCTTC,TRBV7-6,NA,TRBD1,TRBJ1-2
CASSEARGINSPLHF,TGTGCCAGCAGTGAAGCGCGAGGGATCAATTCACCCCTCCACTTT,TRBV2,few,NA,TRBJ1-6
CASSPAVQETQYF,TGTGCCAGCTCACCGGCGGTCCAAGAGACCCAGTACTTC,TRBV18,NA,NA,TRBJ2-5
CAISADSAGNTIYF,TGTGCCATCAGCGCCGACAGCGCTGGAAACACCATATATTTT,TRBV10-3,NA,NA,TRBJ1-3
CASSLTGGNTEAFF,TGCGCCAGCAGCTTGACAGGGGGGAACACTGAAGCTTTCTTT,TRBV5-1,once,TRBD1,TRBJ1-1
CATTGGGNTIYF,TGTGCCACGACAGGGGGCGGAAACACCATATATTTT,TRBV19,NA,TRBD1,TRBJ1-3
CASSRVGGANEKLFF,TGTGCCAGCAGCCGGGTCGGGGGGGCTAATGAAAAACTGTTTTTT,TRBV14,NA,NA,TRBJ1-4
CAWSPGLAGGGGTQYF,TGTGCCTGGAGTCCCGGACTAGCGGGGGGAGGGGGGACCCAGTACTTC,TRBV30,NA,TRBD2,TRBJ2-5
CAIRLGGYTEAFF,TGTGCCATCCGTCTCGGGGGTTACACTGAAGCTTTCTTT,TRBV10-3,NA,NA,TRBJ1-1
CSGKTGARAGEAFF,TGCAGCGGTAAAACAGGGGCGAGAGCTGGTGAAGCTTTCTTT,TRBV29-1,once,TRBD1,TRBJ1-1
CASSLGGRYSPLHF,TGTGCCAGCAGCTTGGGGGGGCGGTATTCACCCCTCCACTTT,TRBV5-4,NA,NA,TRBJ1-6
CASSPEGRGDNQPQHF,TGTGCCAGCTCACCGGAGGGGCGCGGCGACAATCAGCCCCAGCATTTT,TRBV18,NA,NA,TRBJ1-5
CASSLSEYGYTF,TGTGCCAGCAGTTTATCCGAGTATGGCTACACCTTC,TRBV28,NA,NA,TRBJ1-2
CASSIGQARNNSPLHF,TGTGCCAGCAGCATAGGACAGGCGCGGAATAATTCACCCCTCCACTTT,TRBV13,NA,TRBD1,TRBJ1-6
CSVGQGAGNEKLFF,TGCAGCGTGGGACAGGGGGCCGGTAATGAAAAACTGTTTTTT,TRBV29-1,NA,TRBD1,TRBJ1-4